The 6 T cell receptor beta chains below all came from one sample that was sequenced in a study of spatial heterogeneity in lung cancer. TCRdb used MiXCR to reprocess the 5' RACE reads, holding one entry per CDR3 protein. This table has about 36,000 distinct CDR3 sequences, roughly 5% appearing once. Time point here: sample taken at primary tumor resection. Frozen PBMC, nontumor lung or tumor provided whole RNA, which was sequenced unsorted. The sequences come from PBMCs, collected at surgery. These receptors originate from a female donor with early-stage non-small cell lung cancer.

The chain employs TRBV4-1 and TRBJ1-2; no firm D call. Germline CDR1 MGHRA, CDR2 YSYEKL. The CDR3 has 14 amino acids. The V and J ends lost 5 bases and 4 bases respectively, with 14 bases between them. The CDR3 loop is CASSSPGSFYGYTF. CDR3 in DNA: TGCGCCAGCAGCTCACCGGGGTCCTTCTATGGCTACACCTTC.

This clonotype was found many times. DNA of the CDR3: TGTGCCACAACAATTAGCGGGCTCAGCACAGATACGCAGTATTTT. Translating it yields CATTISGLSTDTQYF. The chain joins TRBV11-2 to TRBJ2-3; 7 bases fit TRBD2. The germline CDR1 and CDR2 sequences are SGHAT and FQNNGV. V shed 10 bases, J shed 0 bases, and the junction held 10 bases outside the gene matches. There are 15 residues in the CDR3.

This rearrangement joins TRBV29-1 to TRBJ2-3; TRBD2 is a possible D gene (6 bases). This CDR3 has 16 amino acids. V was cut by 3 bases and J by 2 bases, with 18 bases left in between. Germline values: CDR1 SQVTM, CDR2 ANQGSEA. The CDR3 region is CSVDTFGRGVTDTQYF. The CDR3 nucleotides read TGCAGCGTTGATACGTTCGGGAGAGGCGTCACAGATACGCAGTATTTT.

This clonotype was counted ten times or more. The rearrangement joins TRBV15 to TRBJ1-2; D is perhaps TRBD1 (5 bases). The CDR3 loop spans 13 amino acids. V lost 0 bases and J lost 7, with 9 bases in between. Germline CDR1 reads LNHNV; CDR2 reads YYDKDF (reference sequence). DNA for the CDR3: TGTGCCACCAGCAGAGATGGAGGGGTTGGCTACACCTTC. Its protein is CATSRDGGVGYTF.

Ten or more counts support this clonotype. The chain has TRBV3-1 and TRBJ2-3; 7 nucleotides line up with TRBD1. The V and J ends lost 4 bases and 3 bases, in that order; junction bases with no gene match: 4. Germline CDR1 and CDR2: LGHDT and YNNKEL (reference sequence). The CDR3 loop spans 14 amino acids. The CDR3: CASSLDRVTDTQYF. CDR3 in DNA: TGTGCCAGCAGCCTAGACAGGGTGACAGATACGCAGTATTTT.

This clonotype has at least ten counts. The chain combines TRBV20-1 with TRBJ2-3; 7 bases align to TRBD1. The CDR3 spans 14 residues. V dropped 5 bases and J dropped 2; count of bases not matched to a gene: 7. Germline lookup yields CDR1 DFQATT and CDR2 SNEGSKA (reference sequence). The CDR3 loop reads CSAPGTDNTDTQYF. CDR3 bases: TGCAGTGCTCCCGGGACAGACAACACAGATACGCAGTATTTT.